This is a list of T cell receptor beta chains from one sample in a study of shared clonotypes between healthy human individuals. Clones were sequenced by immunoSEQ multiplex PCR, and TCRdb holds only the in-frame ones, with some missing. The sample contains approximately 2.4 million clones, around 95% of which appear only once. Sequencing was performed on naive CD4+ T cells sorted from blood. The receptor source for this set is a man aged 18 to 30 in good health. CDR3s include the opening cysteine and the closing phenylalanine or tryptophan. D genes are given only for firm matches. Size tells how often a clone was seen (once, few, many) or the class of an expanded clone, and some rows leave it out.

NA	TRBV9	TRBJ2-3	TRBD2	TGTGCCAGCAGCGTCTGGGGGGGGAGCACAGATACGCAGTATTTT	CASSVWGGSTDTQYF
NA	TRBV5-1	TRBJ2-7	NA	TGCGCCAGCAGCTTTGGGTCAGGTTTTTACGAGCAGTACTTC	CASSFGSGFYEQYF
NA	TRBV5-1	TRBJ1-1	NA	TGCGCCAGCAGCTTGGGTTTGCGGCAGGGGAACACTGAAGCTTTCTTT	CASSLGLRQGNTEAFF
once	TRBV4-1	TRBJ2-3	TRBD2	TGCGCCAGCAGCCTACTAGCGGGGACCACAGATACGCAGTATTTT	CASSLLAGTTDTQYF
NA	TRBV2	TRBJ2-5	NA	TGTGCCAGCAGTGGACCGGGCTGGCAAGAGACCCAGTACTTC	CASSGPGWQETQYF
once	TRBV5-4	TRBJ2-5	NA	TGTGCCAGCAGTCTAAGGGCAGGAGAGACCCAGTACTTC	CASSLRAGETQYF
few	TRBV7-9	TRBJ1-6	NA	TGTGCCAGCAGCTTTGTCGGACAGATTAATTCACCCCTCCACTTT	CASSFVGQINSPLHF
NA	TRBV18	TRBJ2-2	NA	TGTGCCAGCTCACCACAACGCTCTCCCGGGGAGCTGTTTTTT	CASSPQRSPGELFF
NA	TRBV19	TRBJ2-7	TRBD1	TGTGCCAGTAGTATCCGGGACAGGGTCTACGAGCAGTACTTC	CASSIRDRVYEQYF
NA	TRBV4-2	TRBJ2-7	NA	TGTGCCAGCAGCCGACAGGTGGAGATCTACTACGAGCAGTACTTC	CASSRQVEIYYEQYF
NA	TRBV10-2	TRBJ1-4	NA	TGCGCCAGCAGCGTTGGGAGCGGGGAACTGTTTTTT	CASSVGSGELFF
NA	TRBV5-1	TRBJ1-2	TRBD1	TGCGCCAGCAGCGCAGGGGGCGATAGCTATGGCTACACCTTC	CASSAGGDSYGYTF
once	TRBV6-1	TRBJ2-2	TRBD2	TGTGCCAGCAGTGACGGGACTAGGACCGGGGAGCTGTTTTTT	CASSDGTRTGELFF
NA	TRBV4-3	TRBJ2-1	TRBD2	TGCGCCAGCAGCCAAGATGAGGGTGTGGCGGGGAGGGGTCAGTTCTTC	CASSQDEGVAGRGQFF
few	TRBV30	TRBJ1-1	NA	TGTGCCTGGATCGTACGAGGGGTCACTGAAGCTTTCTTT	CAWIVRGVTEAFF
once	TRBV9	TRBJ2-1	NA	TGTGCCAGCAGCGTAGGAACAGGGCCCTACAATGAGCAGTTCTTC	CASSVGTGPYNEQFF
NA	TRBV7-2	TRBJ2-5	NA	TGTGCCAGCAGCTCCCTGTCTTCGTACCAAGAGACCCAGTACTTC	CASSSLSSYQETQYF
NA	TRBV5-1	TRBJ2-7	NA	TGCGCCAGCAGCTTGGCCTCGAGACCCGCAAGCTCCTACGAGCAGTACTTC	CASSLASRPASSYEQYF
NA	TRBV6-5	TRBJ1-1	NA	TGTGCCAGCAGTCCGACGTGGGGTGGCACTGAAGCTTTCTTT	CASSPTWGGTEAFF
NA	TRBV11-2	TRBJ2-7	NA	TGTGCCAGCAGCTTAGAACGCTCTGATTACGAGCAGTACTTC	CASSLERSDYEQYF
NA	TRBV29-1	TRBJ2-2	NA	TGCAGCGTTGACGTGGGTTCCGGGGAGCTGTTTTTT	CSVDVGSGELFF
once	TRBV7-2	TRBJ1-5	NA	TGTGCCAGCAGCCGATATACCGGGACCAATCAGCCCCAGCATTTT	CASSRYTGTNQPQHF
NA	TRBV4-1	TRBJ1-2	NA	TGCGCCAGCAGCCAAGATAGGGGACCTTTCCGCTATGGCTACACCTTC	CASSQDRGPFRYGYTF
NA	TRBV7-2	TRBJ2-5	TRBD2	TGTGCCAGCGCGGGACTAGCGGACTCCCAAGAGACCCAGTACTTC	CASAGLADSQETQYF
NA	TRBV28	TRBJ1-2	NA	TGTGCCAGCAGTCAGATTTTATCCTATGGCTACACCTTC	CASSQILSYGYTF
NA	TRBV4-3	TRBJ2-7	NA	TGCGCCAGCAGCTTAGACAGGCGCTACGAGCAGTACTTC	CASSLDRRYEQYF
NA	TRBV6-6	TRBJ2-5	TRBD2	TGTGCCAGCAGCGGAACGGGAGGGAGGGAGACCCAGTACTTC	CASSGTGGRETQYF
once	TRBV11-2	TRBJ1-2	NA	TGTGCCAGCAGCTTACCCGGACAGCTTGCTAACTATGGCTACACCTTC	CASSLPGQLANYGYTF
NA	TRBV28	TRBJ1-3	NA	TGTGCCAGCAGTGAAGGGGGGCGGGTTAGCTCTGGAAACACCATATATTTT	CASSEGGRVSSGNTIYF
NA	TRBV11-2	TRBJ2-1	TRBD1	TGTGCCAGCAGCCGAGCGAAGACAGGGGTTGTTCGCAATGAGCAGTTCTTC	CASSRAKTGVVRNEQFF
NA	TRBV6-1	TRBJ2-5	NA	TGTGTCAGCAGTGGTAACCGACAAGAGACCCAGTACTTC	CVSSGNRQETQYF
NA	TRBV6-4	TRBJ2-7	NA	TGTGCCAGCAGTGATTGGGGACTTAATCCTCCTACCTACGAGCAGTACTTC	CASSDWGLNPPTYEQYF
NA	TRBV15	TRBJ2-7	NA	TGTGCCACCAGCAGAGCCGGGACACAGATCGACGAGCAGTACTTC	CATSRAGTQIDEQYF
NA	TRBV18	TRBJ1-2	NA	TGTGCCAGCTCACCCCGGACCGGTGGCTACACCTTC	CASSPRTGGYTF
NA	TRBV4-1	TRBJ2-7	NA	TGCGCCAGCAGCCAGAGGACTCCTGAACCCTACGAGCAGTACTTC	CASSQRTPEPYEQYF
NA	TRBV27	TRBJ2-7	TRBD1	TGTGCCAGCAGCGTCGGGGACAGGGTTTACGAGCAGTACTTC	CASSVGDRVYEQYF
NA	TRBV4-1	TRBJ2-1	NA	TGCGCCAGCAGCCAAGTTGGTACTTGGGATGAGCAGTTCTTC	CASSQVGTWDEQFF
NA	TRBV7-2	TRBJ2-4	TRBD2	TGTGCCAGCAGTCCAGGGAGGGCAGCCAAAAACATTCAGTACTTC	CASSPGRAAKNIQYF
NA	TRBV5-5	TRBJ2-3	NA	TGTGCCAGCAGCCGGGACGGATCTAGCACAGATACGCAGTATTTT	CASSRDGSSTDTQYF
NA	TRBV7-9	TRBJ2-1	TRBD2	TGTGCCAGCAGCTTGGGGCTAGCGGACAATGAGCAGTTCTTC	CASSLGLADNEQFF
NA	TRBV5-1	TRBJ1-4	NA	TGCGCCAGCGGGCACGGGGGCACTAATGAAAAACTGTTTTTT	CASGHGGTNEKLFF
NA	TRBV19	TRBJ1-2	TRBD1	TGTGCCAGTACCTTTATAGGACAGGGCTACTATGGCTACACCTTC	CASTFIGQGYYGYTF
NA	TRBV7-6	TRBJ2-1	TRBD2	TGTGCCAGCAGCTCTAGAGGCGGGACTAGCGAAAATGAGCAGTTCTTC	CASSSRGGTSENEQFF
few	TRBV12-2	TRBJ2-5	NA	TGTGCAAGTCGCTTAGCGCGGCTGGAAAAAGAGACCCAGTACTTC	CASRLARLEKETQYF
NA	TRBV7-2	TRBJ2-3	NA	TGTGCCAGCAGCTTATTTGCAGATACGCAGTATTTT	CASSLFADTQYF
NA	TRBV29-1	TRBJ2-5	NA	TGCAGCGTTGTGGGGGCCCTGCCGTACCAAGAGACCCAGTACTTC	CSVVGALPYQETQYF
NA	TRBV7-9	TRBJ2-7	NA	TGTGCCAGCACCCGGGGTGAAGGGAAAGAGCAGTACTTC	CASTRGEGKEQYF
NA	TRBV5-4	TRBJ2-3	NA	TGTGCCAGCAGAAGGGACACAGATACGCAGTATTTT	CASRRDTDTQYF
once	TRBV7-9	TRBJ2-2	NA	TGTGCCAGCAGCCGGAACAGGGATCTGGCCGGGGAGCTGTTTTTT	CASSRNRDLAGELFF
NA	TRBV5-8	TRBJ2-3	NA	TGTGCCAGCAGCTTGGGGGCCTACCCGGGAGGCACAGATACGCAGTATTTT	CASSLGAYPGGTDTQYF
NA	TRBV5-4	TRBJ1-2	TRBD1	TGTGCCAGCAGCATAGCAGGGGGCGGCTACACCTTC	CASSIAGGGYTF
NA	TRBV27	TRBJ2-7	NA	TGTGCCAGCAGTTCTTTTAACGAGCAGTACTTC	CASSSFNEQYF
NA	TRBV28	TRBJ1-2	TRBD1	TGTGCCAGCAGTTTGGACAGGGGGACCTATGGCTACACCTTC	CASSLDRGTYGYTF
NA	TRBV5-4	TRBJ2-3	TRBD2	TGTGCCAGCAGCTTGAGCGGGGGGCTTACCAGCACAGATACGCAGTATTTT	CASSLSGGLTSTDTQYF
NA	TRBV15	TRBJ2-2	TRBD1	TGTGCCACCAGCAGAGATTTGAGGGGGCCAAACACCGGGGAGCTGTTTTTT	CATSRDLRGPNTGELFF